The present T cell receptor beta chain was sequenced within a study of identical twins. Study outcomes and limitations: Twin sharing of out-of-frame TCR alpha was underestimated by models in monozygotic pairs. The conclusions drew on cross-sectional statistical analysis instead of tracking the same donors.

Germline V lookup: CDR1 LGHDT, CDR2 YNNKEL (reference sequence). Trimming took 6 bases from V and 3 from J, leaving 12 bases between them. This CDR3 comprises 14 residues. This clonotype was recorded many times. Its antigen is not identified. TCRdb independently ran MiXCR on the 5' RACE reads; one entry per CDR3 protein. In the table there are some 240,000 distinct CDR3 sequences, over 9.5% of which are singletons. The source is a man aged 50-60 years in good health. Material for sequencing was memory T cells sorted from blood. The chain employs TRBV3-1 and TRBJ2-1; D is unresolved. DNA for the CDR3: TGTGCCAGCAGTTTCGCCGTCGGCTACAATGAGCAGTTCTTC. Its translation is CASSFAVGYNEQFF.